This TCR beta chain was sequenced during a study of blood T cell repertoires in COVID-19. The overall study: Samples of COVID-19 (acute and convalescent) were obtained from the United States, Italy and Spain. Sources were T cells, B-cell-depleted T cells, or PBMCs; the material itself was cDNA or gDNA.

Trimming removed 7 bases at V and 8 bases at J, with 27 bases between. Germline lookup yields CDR1 LNHDA and CDR2 SQIVND (reference sequence). The CDR3 consists of 17 residues. Original processing methods: Researchers report that nucleated cell counts were estimated from reference gene primer amplification. TCRdb's copy holds only in-frame clones and misses some; the assay was immunoSEQ multiplex PCR. V, J and clone size were drawn from that table, and D and trimming were deduced from the DNA. In the table there are roughly 100,000 clones, around 87% of which are singletons. Source material: peripheral blood. This clonotype was obtained from a woman in her twenties or thirties with acute or convalescent COVID-19. This sequence joins TRBV19 and TRBJ2-1, with D maybe TRBD2 (6 bases). This CDR3 is CASKGLRDPSTGDEQFF. The CDR3 region has the DNA TGTGCCAGTAAGGGGCTACGGGACCCCTCCACGGGGGATGAGCAGTTCTTC.